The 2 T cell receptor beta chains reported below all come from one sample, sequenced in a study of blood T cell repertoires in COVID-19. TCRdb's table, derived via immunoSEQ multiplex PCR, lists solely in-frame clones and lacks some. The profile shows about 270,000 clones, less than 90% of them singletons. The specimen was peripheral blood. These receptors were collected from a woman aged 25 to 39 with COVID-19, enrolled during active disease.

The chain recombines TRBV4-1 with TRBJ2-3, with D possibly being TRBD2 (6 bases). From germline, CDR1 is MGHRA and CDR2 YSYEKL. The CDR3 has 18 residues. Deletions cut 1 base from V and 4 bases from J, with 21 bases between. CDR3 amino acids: CASSQAAYQGGFADTQYF. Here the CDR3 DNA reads TGCGCCAGCAGCCAAGCAGCTTATCAGGGAGGATTTGCAGATACGCAGTATTTT.

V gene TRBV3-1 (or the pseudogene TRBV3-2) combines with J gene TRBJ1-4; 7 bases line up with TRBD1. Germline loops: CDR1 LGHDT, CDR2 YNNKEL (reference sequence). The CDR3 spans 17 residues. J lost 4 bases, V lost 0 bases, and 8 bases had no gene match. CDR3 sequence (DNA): TGTGCCAGCAGCCAAGATGTTGGGGGACAGTTTAATGAAAAACTGTTTTTT. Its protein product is CASSQDVGGQFNEKLFF.